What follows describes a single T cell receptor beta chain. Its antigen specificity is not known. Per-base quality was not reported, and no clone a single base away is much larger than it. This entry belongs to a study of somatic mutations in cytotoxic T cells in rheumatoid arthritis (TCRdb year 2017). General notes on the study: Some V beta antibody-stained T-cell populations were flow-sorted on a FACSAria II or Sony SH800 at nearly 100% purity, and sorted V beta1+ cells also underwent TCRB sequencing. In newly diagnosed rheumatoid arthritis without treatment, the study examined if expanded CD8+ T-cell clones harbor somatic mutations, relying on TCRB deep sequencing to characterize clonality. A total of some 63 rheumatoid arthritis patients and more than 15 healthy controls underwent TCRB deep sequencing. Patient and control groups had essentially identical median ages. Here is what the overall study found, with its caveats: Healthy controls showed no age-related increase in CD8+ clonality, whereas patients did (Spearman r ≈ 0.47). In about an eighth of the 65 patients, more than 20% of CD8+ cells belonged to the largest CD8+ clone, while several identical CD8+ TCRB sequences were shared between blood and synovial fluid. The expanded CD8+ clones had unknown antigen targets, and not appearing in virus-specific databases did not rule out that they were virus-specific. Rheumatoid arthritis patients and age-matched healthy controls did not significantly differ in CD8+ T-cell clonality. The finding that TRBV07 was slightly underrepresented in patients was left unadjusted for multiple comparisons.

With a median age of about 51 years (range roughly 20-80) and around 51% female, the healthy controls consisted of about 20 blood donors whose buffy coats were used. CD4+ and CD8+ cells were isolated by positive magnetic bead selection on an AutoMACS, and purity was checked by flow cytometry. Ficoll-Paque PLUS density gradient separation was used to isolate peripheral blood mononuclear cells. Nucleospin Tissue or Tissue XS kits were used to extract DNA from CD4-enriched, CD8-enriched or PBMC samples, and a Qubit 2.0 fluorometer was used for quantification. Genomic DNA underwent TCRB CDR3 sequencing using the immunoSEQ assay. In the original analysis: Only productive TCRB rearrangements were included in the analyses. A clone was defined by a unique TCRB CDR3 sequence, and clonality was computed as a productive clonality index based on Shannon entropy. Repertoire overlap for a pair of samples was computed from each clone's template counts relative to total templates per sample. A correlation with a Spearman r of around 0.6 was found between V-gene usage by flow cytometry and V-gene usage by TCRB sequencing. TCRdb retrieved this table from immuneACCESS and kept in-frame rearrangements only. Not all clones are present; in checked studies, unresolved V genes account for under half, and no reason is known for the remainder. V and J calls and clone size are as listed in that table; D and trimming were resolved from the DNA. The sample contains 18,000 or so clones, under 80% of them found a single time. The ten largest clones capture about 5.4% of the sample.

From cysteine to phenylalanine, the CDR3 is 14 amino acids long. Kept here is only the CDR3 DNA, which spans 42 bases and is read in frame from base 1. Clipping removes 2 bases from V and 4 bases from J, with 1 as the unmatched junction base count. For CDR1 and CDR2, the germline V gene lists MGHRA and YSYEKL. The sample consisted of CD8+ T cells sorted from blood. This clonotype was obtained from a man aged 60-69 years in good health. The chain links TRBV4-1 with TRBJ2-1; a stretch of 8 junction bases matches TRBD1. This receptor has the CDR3 CASSQYRGYNEQFF. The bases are TGCGCCAGCAGCCAATACAGGGGGTACAATGAGCAGTTCTTC.